The 26 T cell receptor beta chains in this list originate from one sample, sequenced in a study of T cell clones after liver transplantation. Assay used: immunoSEQ multiplex PCR; TCRdb lists only in-frame clones, some missing. The sample contains some 20,000 clones, 75% to 80% of which appear only once. Sequencing was performed on CD8+ T cells from blood, taken 52 to 60 months after liver transplant. These receptor sequences come from a human patient who received a liver transplant. Some of the T cells may derive from the graft donor.

The rearrangement uses TRBV5-5 and TRBJ2-7; weak D call: TRBD2 (5 bases). CDR1 is SGHKS and CDR2 is YYEKEE in the germline V gene (reference sequence). V was trimmed by 2 bases and J by 0 bases, leaving 9 bases between them. The CDR3 is 14 residues long. CDR3 residues: CASSFYTSSYEQYF. DNA for the CDR3: TGTGCCAGCAGCTTCTACACTAGCTCCTACGAGCAGTACTTC.

In its sample, this clone ranks as medium-sized. The CDR3 loop is CASSVQGGGAGELFF. CDR3 coding DNA: TGTGCCAGTAGTGTCCAGGGGGGAGGCGCCGGGGAGCTGTTTTTT. This chain joins TRBV19 and TRBJ2-2; the D gene is possibly TRBD1 (7 bases). From germline, CDR1 is LNHDA and CDR2 SQIVND (reference sequence). V shed 5 bases and J shed 6 bases, with 16 bases lying between them. This CDR3 has 15 residues.

With respect to this clone: Given a much more abundant clone one base away, this may be a read error. The gene calls are TRBV7-6 and TRBJ1-1; D gene ambiguous. V was clipped by 1 base and J by 1 base, with 4 bases between them. The CDR3 spans 13 residues. Looked up from germline, CDR1 is SGHVS and CDR2 is FNYEAQ. Here the CDR3 DNA reads TGTGCCAGCAGCTTAGATCCGAACACTGAAGCTTTCTTT. Translating gives CASSLDPNTEAFF. The full variable domain, with the rest looked up from reference TRBV7-6 and TRBJ1-1, is GAGVSQSPRYKVTKRGQDVALRCDPISGHVSLYWYRQALGQGPEFLTYFNYEAQQDKSGLPNDRFSAERPEGSISTLTIQRTEQRDSAMYRCASSLDPNTEAFFGQGTRLTVV.

V is TRBV9 and J is TRBJ2-3; 9 bases match TRBD1. The CDR3 sequence is 15 residues long. Looked up from germline, CDR1 is SGDLS and CDR2 is YYNGEE. The trim removed 3 bases at V and 7 bases at J, leaving 9 bases unmatched. The CDR3 reads CASSAPGQGFYTQYF. The DNA for the CDR3 is TGTGCCAGCAGCGCCCCGGGACAGGGTTTCTATACGCAGTATTTT.

The CDR3 DNA reads as TGTGCCAGCAGCTTAGACAGGGGGTCCAACGAGCAGTACTTC. The encoded protein is CASSLDRGSNEQYF. The gene calls are TRBV13 and TRBJ2-7; 8 positions match TRBD1. V shed 1 base, J shed 5 bases, and the junction held 4 bases outside the gene matches. CDR3 length: 14 residues. Germline assignment: CDR1 PRHDT and CDR2 FYEKMQ (reference sequence).

This chain links TRBV4-2 with TRBJ2-3; perhaps D is TRBD1 or TRBD2 (6 bases each). V dropped 0 bases and J dropped 5 bases, with 12 bases sitting between them. CDR1 is LGHNA and CDR2 is YNFKEQ in the germline V gene. There are 15 residues in the CDR3. The chain's CDR3 is CASSQEWGAKDTQYF. The CDR3 DNA reads TGTGCCAGCAGCCAAGAGTGGGGGGCGAAAGATACGCAGTATTTT.

The chain joins TRBV4-1 to TRBJ1-3; D is unresolved. Germline V lookup: CDR1 MGHRA, CDR2 YSYEKL. The V and J ends lost 0 bases and 2 bases respectively, with 14 bases between them. The CDR3 loop spans 17 amino acids. Here the CDR3 reads CASSQDPDTYPGNTIYF. The CDR3 DNA is TGCGCCAGCAGCCAAGATCCAGACACTTACCCTGGAAACACCATATATTTT.

V is TRBV6-5 and J is TRBJ2-7, with 7 bases aligning to TRBD2. J was trimmed by 3 bases and V by 5 bases; bases with no gene match: 7. Germline lookup yields CDR1 MNHEY and CDR2 SVGAGI. The CDR3 contains 14 residues. The CDR3 protein is CASSQLRGVYEQYF. The CDR3 DNA is TGTGCCAGCAGTCAACTACGGGGGGTCTACGAGCAGTACTTC.

The chain combines TRBV19 with TRBJ2-7, with D hard to call. The CDR3 sequence is 12 residues long. CDR1 and CDR2 (germline): LNHDA, SQIVND (reference sequence). V lost 3 bases and J 1 base, leaving 4 bases between the germline ends. The CDR3 sequence: CASSMPSYEQYF. CDR3 nucleotides: TGTGCCAGTAGTATGCCTTCCTACGAGCAGTACTTC.

The chain links TRBV7-8 to TRBJ2-7; 7 bases agree with TRBD2. Germline CDR1 is SGHVS and CDR2 is FQNEAQ. This CDR3 is built from 13 residues. V gave up 6 bases and J gave up 0 bases; unmatched junction bases: 2. The CDR3 coding sequence is TGTGCCAGCAGGGCGGGGGACTCCTACGAGCAGTACTTC. Amino acids: CASRAGDSYEQYF.

The V call is TRBV7-9, the J call TRBJ2-1; 7 bases map to TRBD1. With 5 bases clipped from V and 1 base from J, the junction kept 8 bases outside the gene matches. Per the germline V gene, CDR1 is SEHNR and CDR2 is FQNEAQ (reference sequence). The CDR3 loop spans 16 amino acids. CDR3 nucleotide sequence: TGTGCCAGCAGCGCCAAGACAGGGTCATCCTACAATGAGCAGTTCTTC. As protein: CASSAKTGSSYNEQFF.

In regard to this clone: At one end, the junction sequence differs from germline, possibly due to a read error. This chain connects TRBV10-1 to TRBJ2-5; D is unclear. This CDR3 is built from 14 residues. The germline V gene encodes CDR1 WNHNN and CDR2 SYGVQD (reference sequence). The CDR3: CASSQSSGPETQYF. CDR3 nucleotides: TGCGCCAGCAGTCAGTCCAGTGGGCCAGAGACCCAGTACTTC.

The gene calls are TRBV27 and TRBJ2-7, with D possibly matching TRBD1 (6 bases). Looked up from germline, CDR1 is MNHEY and CDR2 is SMNVEV (reference sequence). V was pared by 4 bases and J by 12 bases, with 19 bases between. This CDR3 spans 13 amino acids. CDR3 DNA: TGTGCCAGCAGTTCAGGGGCTTATACTATTACGTACTTC. Amino acids: CASSSGAYTITYF.

The chain has TRBV10-3 and TRBJ2-3; the D gene is possibly TRBD2 (6 bases). Trimming shortened V by 8 bases and J by 2 bases, and 17 bases separated the two germline ends. Germline V gene lookup returns CDR1 ENHRY and CDR2 SYGVKD. The CDR3 extends over 15 amino acids. This CDR3 is CAIGNKGGPTDTQYF. The CDR3 region has the DNA TGTGCCATCGGGAATAAAGGAGGGCCCACAGATACGCAGTATTTT.

The rearrangement uses TRBV7-9 and TRBJ2-7; a weak D match, TRBD1 (6 bases). This CDR3 region has 18 residues. Per germline, CDR1 SEHNR and CDR2 FQNEAQ (reference sequence). Trimming took 2 bases from V and 5 from J, leaving 25 bases between them. CDR3 sequence (DNA): TGTGCCAGCAGCTTATCTTTTCCTATCAGGGGTGGGGAAGACGAGCAGTACTTC. Amino acids: CASSLSFPIRGGEDEQYF.

The chain is built from TRBV28 and TRBJ1-3; D gene unclear. This CDR3 is built from 14 residues. Germline loops: CDR1 MDHEN, CDR2 SYDVKM. V shed 6 bases and J shed 2 bases, with 11 bases lying between them. CDR3 bases: TGTGCCAGCAGCCTCCGGGGAACTGGAAACACCATATATTTT. It translates to CASSLRGTGNTIYF.

This chain uses TRBV27 with TRBJ1-6; 11 bases are a match to TRBD1. CDR3 length equals 14 residues. Germline V gene sequence: CDR1 MNHEY, CDR2 SMNVEV (reference sequence). V lost 5 bases and J lost 9; bases outside the gene matches: 3. The CDR3 reads CASSPGQGASPLHF. CDR3 in DNA: TGTGCCAGCAGTCCCGGACAGGGGGCTTCACCCCTCCACTTT.

V is TRBV7-8 and J is TRBJ1-6; D is possibly TRBD1 (5 bases). The CDR3 covers 15 residues. Germline CDR1 reads SGHVS; CDR2 reads FQNEAQ. With 5 bases removed from V and 6 bases from J, the gap between germline ends came to 14 bases. The CDR3 DNA reads TGTGCCAGCAGCGCTTCGGGACGGGTTAATTCACCCCTCCACTTT. As protein: CASSASGRVNSPLHF. Full variable domain (outside the CDR3, taken from reference TRBV7-8 and TRBJ1-6): GAGVSQSPRYKVAKRGQDVALRCDPISGHVSLFWYQQALGQGPEFLTYFQNEAQLDKSGLPSDRFFAERPEGSVSTLKIQRTQQEDSAVYLCASSASGRVNSPLHFGNGTRLTVT.

This clone has a handful of counts. The chain couples TRBV30 to TRBJ2-3; TRBD2 might be the D (5 bases). Between the trimmed V and J ends, which lost 5 bases and 6 bases, there was a span of 9 bases. The CDR3 spans 11 residues. Germline V gives CDR1 GTSNPN, CDR2 SVGIG (reference sequence). CDR3 coding DNA: TGTGCCTGGGAGGGAGCGGATACGCAGTATTTT. Amino acid sequence: CAWEGADTQYF.

The chain employs TRBV6-4 and TRBJ2-3; D call uncertain. The CDR3 extends over 15 amino acids. V was shortened by 3 bases and J by 0 bases, with 10 bases between the two germline ends. Germline V CDR1 and CDR2: MRHNA, SNTAGT. This CDR3 is CASSETALSTDTQYF. DNA for the CDR3: TGTGCCAGCAGTGAGACGGCGCTCAGCACAGATACGCAGTATTTT.

V usage is TRBV6-1 and J usage is TRBJ2-2, with D possibly being TRBD1 (6 bases). This CDR3 is built from 15 residues. CDR1 is MNHNS, CDR2 SASEGT, per germline. Between the trimmed V and J ends, which lost 5 bases and 6 bases, there was a span of 16 bases. This CDR3 reads CASSPGQVRAGELFF. The CDR3 DNA follows: TGTGCCAGCAGTCCGGGACAAGTCCGCGCCGGGGAGCTGTTTTTT.

This clone is deemed medium-sized (0.01 to 0.1%). The chain uses TRBV4-1 and TRBJ2-1; TRBD1 agrees at 8 bases. Germline CDR1 and CDR2: MGHRA and YSYEKL. This CDR3 has 14 residues. V lost 4 bases, J lost 5 bases, and 4 bases stayed unmatched. CDR3 region: CASSRETGDNEQFF. DNA of the CDR3: TGCGCCAGCAGCCGAGAGACAGGGGACAATGAGCAGTTCTTC.

The chain is built from TRBV13 and TRBJ2-2; D call uncertain. The CDR3 runs 14 residues. CDR1 PRHDT and CDR2 FYEKMQ come from the germline V gene (reference sequence). Deletions cut 1 base from V and 4 bases from J, with 7 bases between. CDR3 amino acids: CASSLVTGTGELFF. The CDR3 region has the DNA TGTGCCAGCAGCTTAGTGACGGGCACCGGGGAGCTGTTTTTT.

The chain joins TRBV4-1 to TRBJ2-7; possibly TRBD2 for D (6 bases). CDR1 and CDR2 from the germline V gene are MGHRA and YSYEKL. The CDR3 has 13 amino acids. Deletions cut 4 bases from V and 5 bases from J, with 12 bases between. The CDR3 DNA reads TGCGCCAGCAGCCCGGGACTGCAACACGAGCAGTACTTC. It translates to CASSPGLQHEQYF.

The J gene is TRBJ2-3, the V gene TRBV29-1; possible D gene TRBD1, 5 bases. Germline-derived CDR1 and CDR2 are SQVTM and ANQGSEA. The V end lost 7 bases, the J end lost 0 bases, and 11 bases lay between the germline ends. This CDR3 has 13 amino acids. The CDR3 nucleotides read TGCAGCGCAATGGGGCTGAGCACAGATACGCAGTATTTT. Its translation: CSAMGLSTDTQYF.

This clone turned up a few times. The chain links TRBV10-3 to TRBJ2-7; 7 nucleotides match TRBD1. The CDR3 is made up of 13 amino acids. V lost 3 bases and J lost 4; bases outside the gene matches: 3. Germline V gene lookup returns CDR1 ENHRY and CDR2 SYGVKD. The CDR3 spells CAISDTGEYEQYF. CDR3 sequence (DNA): TGTGCCATCAGTGACACAGGGGAATACGAGCAGTACTTC.